What follows are 20 T cell receptor beta chains derived from one specimen sequenced in a study of Ad26.COV2.S vaccination and SARS-CoV-2 variants. The treatment here: about 20 received Ad26.COV2.S at low or high dose, single or two shots; roughly five received placebo; per-sample allocation not given. On day 63 after the first injection, vaccine and placebo recipients gave samples. TCRdb keeps only in-frame clones here, not all; method: immunoSEQ multiplex PCR. Found here are 400,000 to 450,000 clones, 92% of them singletons; the top ten hold around 1.7%. The sequencing here drew on peripheral blood, taken in a trial of Ad26.COV2.S vaccine versus placebo. These receptors were collected from a person aged 18-60 years who received the Ad26.COV2.S COVID-19 vaccine or a placebo.

The chain uses TRBV3-1 (or the pseudogene TRBV3-2) and TRBJ2-3; 8 bases align to TRBD2. Germline CDR1 LGHDT, CDR2 YNNKEL (reference sequence). With V trimmed by 2 bases and J by 3 bases, 4 bases remained unmatched. This CDR3 contains 15 residues. The CDR3, as DNA: TGTGCCAGCAGCCAACGGGGGGGCCGGACAGATACGCAGTATTTT. Translated: CASSQRGGRTDTQYF.

This clone was seen just once. The chain uses TRBV6-5 and TRBJ1-3; D not certain. The CDR3 covers 13 residues. CDR1 is MNHEY and CDR2 is SVGAGI in the germline V gene. The ends were cut back, 6 bases at V and 0 bases at J, with 6 bases in the middle. CDR3 nucleotide sequence: TGTGCCAGCAGCAGAAACTCTGGAAACACCATATATTTT. Amino acid sequence: CASSRNSGNTIYF.

Concerning this clone: The same CDR3 is also encoded by other DNA sequences in this sample. The chain combines TRBV5-1 with TRBJ2-3, with D unclear. Germline V gene sequence: CDR1 SGHRS, CDR2 YFSETQ. V lost 4 bases to trimming and J lost 3 bases, with 9 bases between them. The CDR3 is made up of 13 amino acids. For the CDR3, the DNA is TGCGCCAGCAGCAGACTGGGGACAGATACGCAGTATTTT. Amino acid sequence: CASSRLGTDTQYF.

The V and J genes are TRBV28 and TRBJ1-3; TRBD1 agrees at 9 bases. Germline V CDR1 and CDR2: MDHEN, SYDVKM. The CDR3 is made up of 14 amino acids. V lost 9 bases, J lost 4 bases, and 7 bases stayed unmatched. The CDR3 is CASLTGGRGNTIYF. For the CDR3, the DNA is TGTGCCAGTCTTACAGGGGGCAGAGGAAACACCATATATTTT.

V usage is TRBV28 and J usage is TRBJ2-2; weak D call: TRBD2 (5 bases). The V and J ends lost 1 base and 4 bases respectively, with 13 bases between them. The CDR3 length is 16 residues. Germline CDR1 and CDR2: MDHEN and SYDVKM. As DNA, the CDR3 is TGTGCCAGCAGTTTATCCGACTATTGGGGCACCGGGGAGCTGTTTTTT. This codes for CASSLSDYWGTGELFF.

The CDR3 sequence is CASSPLLTGYGELFF. The CDR3 DNA follows: TGTGCCAGCAGCCCCCTATTGACAGGGTACGGGGAGCTGTTTTTT. This rearrangement joins TRBV25-1 to TRBJ2-2, with 7 bases lining up with TRBD1. With 6 bases clipped from V and 7 bases from J, the junction kept 11 bases outside the gene matches. This CDR3 has 15 residues. From germline, CDR1 is MGHDK and CDR2 SYGVNS.

This chain links TRBV19 with TRBJ2-2; TRBD1 matches 7 bases. This CDR3 contains 14 residues. Per the germline V gene, CDR1 is LNHDA and CDR2 is SQIVND (reference sequence). V shed 6 bases, J shed 3 bases, and the junction held 4 bases outside the gene matches. For the CDR3, the DNA is TGTGCCAGTAGCCAGGGACAGTACACCGGGGAGCTGTTTTTT. It translates to CASSQGQYTGELFF.

The chain couples TRBV29-1 to TRBJ2-7, with D perhaps being TRBD1 or TRBD2 (5 bases each). The CDR3 is 14 amino acids. Trimming took off 1 base at V and 3 bases at J, with 13 bases between the two ends. The germline V gene has CDR1 SQVTM and CDR2 ANQGSEA. The CDR3 nucleotides read TGCAGCGTTGAAGGCACGAGGGGAAGCTACGAGCAGTACTTC. Translation gives CSVEGTRGSYEQYF.

This clone was observed a few times. The chain has TRBV19 and TRBJ1-1, with a tentative D call TRBD1 (6 bases). The CDR3 has 13 amino acids. Germline values: CDR1 LNHDA, CDR2 SQIVND (reference sequence). V dropped 3 bases and J dropped 8 bases, with 13 bases sitting between them. The CDR3 DNA is TGTGCCAGTAGTATCCAACAGGGCGGAGAAGCTTTCTTT. It yields the protein CASSIQQGGEAFF.

This chain links TRBV5-6 with TRBJ1-1; D call uncertain. In germline, CDR1 is SGHDT, CDR2 YYEEEE. V dropped 4 bases and J dropped 3 bases, with 10 bases sitting between them. The length of the CDR3 is 13 residues. The CDR3 protein is CASSTSPYTEAFF. The CDR3 bases are TGTGCCAGCAGCACTTCACCCTACACTGAAGCTTTCTTT.

This clone was seen only a few times. This chain uses TRBV18 with TRBJ1-2, with a weak D call TRBD1 (5 bases). Trimming cost V 0 bases and J 4 bases, with 18 bases left between them. Germline CDR1 KGHSH, CDR2 LQKENI. The CDR3 has 17 residues. Here the CDR3 DNA reads TGTGCCAGCTCACCACCGTTAGGTGTAGGGGACTTCTATGGCTACACCTTC. Encoded protein: CASSPPLGVGDFYGYTF.

Note on this clone: This sample includes further DNA sequences coding for the same CDR3. J is TRBJ2-7 and V is TRBV9; TRBD1 might be the D (5 bases). The germline V and J ends were trimmed by 2 bases and 0 bases, with 6 bases remaining between them. The germline V gene has CDR1 SGDLS and CDR2 YYNGEE. The CDR3 is 13 residues long. The CDR3 coding sequence is TGTGCCAGCAGCGTCGACAGCTCCTACGAGCAGTACTTC. Translating it yields CASSVDSSYEQYF. Supplemented by reference TRBV9 and TRBJ2-7, the full variable domain reads DSGVTQTPKHLITATGQRVTLRCSPRSGDLSVYWYQQSLDQGLQFLIQYYNGEERAKGNILERFSAQQFPDLHSELNLSSLELGDSALYFCASSVDSSYEQYFGPGTRLTVT.

This chain uses TRBV6-1 with TRBJ2-3, with 7 nucleotides matching TRBD1. The CDR3 is 16 amino acids. Germline assignment: CDR1 MNHNS and CDR2 SASEGT. The V gene end was trimmed by 4 bases and the J gene end by 2 bases; junction bases not matched to a gene: 9. The CDR3 protein is CASSGMTGQPTDTQYF. In DNA form, the CDR3 reads TGTGCCAGCAGTGGGATGACAGGGCAACCCACAGATACGCAGTATTTT.

This chain connects TRBV7-2 to TRBJ2-5, with D tentatively TRBD2 (6 bases). V was trimmed by 0 bases and J by 0 bases, leaving 8 bases between them. The CDR3 spans 15 residues. In germline, CDR1 is SGHTA, CDR2 FQGNSA. CDR3 in DNA: TGTGCCAGCAGCTTAGCACGGGGGTACCAAGAGACCCAGTACTTC. It specifies CASSLARGYQETQYF.

Here the CDR3 reads CASSQTGGYEQYF. The CDR3 DNA sequence: TGTGCCAGCTCTCAGACAGGGGGCTACGAGCAGTACTTC. The gene calls are TRBV18 and TRBJ2-7, with TRBD1 matching 9 bases. There are 13 residues in the CDR3. Germline CDR1 and CDR2: KGHSH and LQKENI. The V segment lost 6 bases and the J segment 3 bases; nucleotides outside the gene matches: 3.

V gene TRBV23-1 combines with J gene TRBJ1-1, with D uncertain. TRBV23-1 carries the ORF label, with uncertain function. V dropped 4 bases and J dropped 2 bases, with 17 bases sitting between them. The CDR3 runs 16 residues. The DNA of the CDR3 is TGCGCCAGCAGTCTTTGTGGGGTTCTCTCAAACACTGAAGCTTTCTTT. Residues: CASSLCGVLSNTEAFF.

The V call is TRBV7-2, the J call TRBJ1-3; D is unclear. The length of the CDR3 is 13 residues. Looked up from germline, CDR1 is SGHTA and CDR2 is FQGNSA. V lost 1 base and J lost 3, with 4 bases in between. The CDR3 region is CASSLDLGNTIYF. DNA for the CDR3: TGTGCCAGCAGCTTAGACCTTGGAAACACCATATATTTT.

The rearrangement joins TRBV29-1 to TRBJ2-5, with TRBD1 as a possible D gene (5 bases). V shed 8 bases and J shed 2 bases, with 12 bases lying between them. The CDR3 runs to 12 residues. Per germline, CDR1 SQVTM and CDR2 ANQGSEA. The CDR3 nucleotides are TGCAGCCAGCGAGACAGACAAGAGACCCAGTACTTC. Protein sequence: CSQRDRQETQYF. The full variable domain, with the rest looked up from reference TRBV29-1 and TRBJ2-5, is SAVISQKPSRDICQRGTSLTIQCQVDSQVTMMFWYRQQPGQSLTLIATANQGSEATYESGFVIDKFPISRPNLTFSTLTVSNMSPEDSSIYLCSQRDRQETQYFGPGTRLLVL.

The chain joins TRBV6-1 to TRBJ2-7; D is unclear. This CDR3 has 14 residues. The ends were cut back, 1 base at V and 2 bases at J, with 9 bases in the middle. Per germline, CDR1 MNHNS and CDR2 SASEGT. This CDR3 is CASSEDWLTYEQYF. DNA for the CDR3: TGTGCCAGCAGTGAAGATTGGCTAACCTACGAGCAGTACTTC.

The table lists this clone with a count of one. The CDR3 spells CASSIGSWGNQPQHF. CDR3 sequence (DNA): TGTGCCAGTAGTATAGGGAGTTGGGGCAATCAGCCCCAGCATTTT. The chain recombines TRBV19 with TRBJ1-5; D is undetermined. The CDR3 has 15 residues. Trimming stripped 1 base from V and 2 bases from J, with 9 bases between. Germline loops: CDR1 LNHDA, CDR2 SQIVND (reference sequence).